The source of this T cell receptor beta chain is a study of regulatory T cells. Whole-study results and caveats: Skewed V and J usage and few unique V-J pairs marked patient repertoires, most in Tregs. Hydrophobic residues at CDR3 positions 6 and 7 were enriched in conventional CD4+ T cells of CD3G-deficient patients.

Every patient with CD3G deficiency had evidence of autoimmunity. At testing, patients were 2 to 39 years old, with reduced naive and increased memory T-cell proportions. CD4+ cells were sorted into CD25-high CD127-low regulatory cells and CD25-low CD127-high conventional cells. On this clone itself: Its antigen is not identified.

The PCR used 52 TRBV and 13 TRBJ primers. Method: immunoSEQ multiplex PCR; TCRdb's copy keeps in-frame clones and lacks some. Here the sample spans about 30,000 clones, around 90% being singletons. The germline V gene encodes CDR1 SGHRS and CDR2 YFSETQ. This CDR3 is 13 amino acids long. V lost 6 bases, J lost 7 bases, and 16 bases lay in between. This sequence was found in a person aged 18-29 years with CD3G deficiency. The chain recombines TRBV5-1 with TRBJ1-1; possible D gene TRBD1, 5 bases. The sequenced sample was conventional CD4+ T cells sorted from blood. The CDR3 here is CASTVQERGEAFF. In DNA form, the CDR3 reads TGCGCCAGCACGGTACAGGAGAGAGGTGAAGCTTTCTTT.